This T cell receptor beta chain was recorded in a study of a mutant IDH1 vaccine in newly diagnosed glioma. At the level of the study: Most patients had radiochemotherapy with temozolomide before enrollment; others had one alone.

Time point noted: week 35, safety follow-up. It was 300 ug of mutant IDH1 20-mer peptide that made up each vaccine dose, given with topical imiquimod. Patients came in for eight vaccinations, in weeks 1, 3, 5, 7, 11, 15, 19 and 23. Each tumor in the donors was a new WHO grade 3 or 4 astrocytoma, IDH1-mutant and ATRX-lost. Findings and limits, study-wide: Evidence of vaccine-induced immune responses was documented in roughly 93% of patients.

Trimming removed 7 bases at V and 4 bases at J, with 13 bases between. The CDR3 totals 13 residues. Germline V gene sequence: CDR1 MNHEY, CDR2 SMNVEV (reference sequence). Clones were read by immunoSEQ multiplex PCR, and TCRdb kept only the in-frame ones, dropping some. This table holds approximately 45,000 clones, roughly 92% found once. A note on this clone: The antigen is not known.

The genes are TRBV27 and TRBJ1-2; D ambiguous. Sequenced material: PBMCs, taken from a glioma patient whose treatment included an IDH1 peptide vaccine. The TCR comes from a man aged 50 or older with glioma. The CDR3 coding sequence is TGTGCCAGCACCACGGCCGGATCCTATGGCTACACCTTC. Encoded protein: CASTTAGSYGYTF.